A selection of T cell receptor beta chains follows, all from one sample in a study of cytomegalovirus exposure and HLA in healthy donors. Here immunoSEQ multiplex PCR was the method, and the copy in TCRdb shows in-frame clones only, minus some. This sample has about 82,000 clones, with approximately 93% found just once. The specimen sequenced was PBMCs. The source is a man between 18 and 35 years old in good health and CMV-seronegative. The CDR3 runs from the conserved cysteine through the conserved F or W.

v_gene,CDR3aa
TRBV5-1,CASSPGSGTNEKLFF
TRBV2,CASRGGNTEAFF
TRBV30,CAWSPIDRAYEQYF
TRBV15,CATSRDLGGTATYEQYF
TRBV5-1,CASSFLPGITYNEQFF
TRBV29-1,CSVYQVEKYEQYF
TRBV7-7,CASSPGTSGRAGDTQYF
TRBV19,CASTQAPHYGYTF
TRBV7-2,CASSLDSFYGYTF
TRBV6-5,CASSPGLAGDTQYF